A single sample is the source of the 14 T cell receptor beta chains below, sequenced in a study of immune reconstitution after stem cell transplant in scleroderma. TCRdb re-analysed the RT-PCR reads in MiXCR, keeping a single row per CDR3 protein. Altogether around 1,700 distinct CDR3 sequences are present, 8.7% being singletons, with the ten largest covering 11% to 15%. This material was obtained before or after autologous hematopoietic stem cell transplantation (not recorded which). Receptors originate from a female donor with systemic sclerosis.

By sample fraction, this clonotype is large (0.1 to 1%). The gene calls are TRBV7-2 and TRBJ2-2, with 8 bases that match TRBD1. In germline, CDR1 is SGHTA, CDR2 FQGNSA. The CDR3 extends over 16 amino acids. V lost 3 bases and J lost 1; bases outside the gene matches: 4. CDR3 amino acids: CASSLGGQGNTGELFF. CDR3 coding DNA: TGTGCCAGCAGCTTGGGCGGACAGGGGAACACCGGGGAGCTGTTTTTT.

This clonotype is deemed large. The rearrangement joins TRBV29-1 to TRBJ2-1; 10 bases map to TRBD2. The CDR3 is 12 residues long. Germline lookup yields CDR1 SQVTM and CDR2 ANQGSEA. J lost 10 bases, V lost 5 bases, and 5 bases had no gene match. The CDR3 bases are TGCAGCGTTAGCGGGGGGGCCAGGGAGCAGTTCTTC. This gives the protein CSVSGGAREQFF.

This clonotype came up a few times. The chain couples TRBV19 to TRBJ2-5; the D gene is possibly TRBD1 (6 bases). This CDR3 spans 13 amino acids. Germline V gene lookup returns CDR1 LNHDA and CDR2 SQIVND (reference sequence). V lost 3 bases, J lost 5 bases, and 10 bases lay in between. CDR3: CASSIGGEETQYF. In DNA form, the CDR3 reads TGTGCCAGTAGTATTGGGGGCGAGGAGACCCAGTACTTC. The complete variable domain, with remaining parts taken from reference TRBV19 and TRBJ2-5, reads DGGITQSPKYLFRKEGQNVTLSCEQNLNHDAMYWYRQDPGQGLRLIYYSQIVNDFQKGDIAEGYSVSREKKESFPLTVTSAQKNPTAFYLCASSIGGEETQYFGPGTRLLVL.

This clonotype is judged medium-sized (0.01 to 0.1%). CDR3 protein: CASGLTTSVGEQFF. CDR3 sequence (DNA): TGTGCTAGTGGTTTAACAACTAGCGTCGGTGAGCAGTTCTTC. This chain uses TRBV12-5 with TRBJ2-1, with 7 bases identical to TRBD2. The CDR3 spans 14 residues. Trimming at V came to 3 bases and at J to 9 bases, leaving 8 bases not matched to a gene. The germline gives CDR1 LGHNT, CDR2 FRNRAP.

This clonotype counts as medium-sized. The chain employs TRBV5-1 and TRBJ1-2, with 7 bases fitting TRBD1. The CDR3 runs to 19 residues. The J segment lost 4 bases and the V segment lost 4 bases, leaving 22 bases of the junction unmatched. Germline CDR1 reads SGHRS; CDR2 reads YFSETQ. CDR3 DNA: TGCGCCAGCAGCCGTAAAACAGGGGAATGGGTTACCGGTCTCTATGGCTACACCTTC. It is translated as CASSRKTGEWVTGLYGYTF. The whole variable domain, remainder taken from reference TRBV5-1 and TRBJ1-2, is KAGVTQTPRYLIKTRGQQVTLSCSPISGHRSVSWYQQTPGQGLQFLFEYFSETQRNKGNFPGRFSGRQFSNSRSEMNVSTLELGDSALYLCASSRKTGEWVTGLYGYTFGSGTRLTVV.

In its sample, this clonotype ranks as large. The rearrangement joins TRBV5-4 to TRBJ2-6; 12 positions match TRBD1. In germline, CDR1 is SGHNT, CDR2 YYREEE (reference sequence). This CDR3 region has 17 residues. After removal of 4 bases from V and 3 bases from J, the junction contained 5 bases not matched to a gene. CDR3 sequence reads: CASSLGQGALGANVLTF. CDR3 nucleotides: TGTGCCAGCAGCCTGGGACAGGGGGCGCTTGGGGCCAACGTCCTGACTTTC. Full variable domain (rest looked up from reference TRBV5-4 and TRBJ2-6): ETGVTQSPTHLIKTRGQQVTLRCSSQSGHNTVSWYQQALGQGPQFIFQYYREEENGRGNFPPRFSGLQFPNYSSELNVNALELDDSALYLCASSLGQGALGANVLTFGAGSRLTVL.

By proportion, this clonotype is medium-sized. The J gene is TRBJ2-7, the V gene TRBV3-1, with D hard to call. Deletions cut 2 bases from V and 3 bases from J, with 8 bases between. Germline loops: CDR1 LGHDT, CDR2 YNNKEL (reference sequence). The CDR3 runs 13 residues. The CDR3 sequence is CASSQLRGYEQYF. In nucleotides, the CDR3 is TGTGCCAGCAGCCAATTGAGAGGCTACGAGCAGTACTTC.

In its sample, this clonotype is medium-sized. The chain employs TRBV29-1 and TRBJ1-3; D not certain. The ends were cut back, 7 bases at V and 4 bases at J, with 14 bases in the middle. Germline CDR1 and CDR2: SQVTM and ANQGSEA. The CDR3 is 13 residues long. This CDR3 reads CSAAPHIGNTIYF. In DNA, the CDR3 is TGCAGCGCGGCTCCCCACATCGGAAACACCATATATTTT.

The chain is built from TRBV9 and TRBJ2-3; D could derive from TRBD1 or TRBD2 (5 bases each). The CDR3 loop spans 14 amino acids. Trimming cost V 0 bases and J 2 bases, with 7 bases left between them. Germline lookup yields CDR1 SGDLS and CDR2 YYNGEE. CDR3 loop: CASSVVGTTDTQYF. CDR3 sequence (DNA): TGTGCCAGCAGCGTAGTGGGGACCACAGATACGCAGTATTTT.

The chain employs TRBV10-3 and TRBJ2-2; no clear D. The germline V and J ends were trimmed by 7 bases and 1 base, with 13 bases remaining between them. The CDR3 runs to 15 residues. Germline CDR1 is ENHRY and CDR2 is SYGVKD. The CDR3, as DNA: TGTGCCATCACCCGCGGCGACGGGAACACCGGGGAGCTGTTTTTT. Translated, it gives CAITRGDGNTGELFF.

The V gene is TRBV18, the J gene TRBJ1-2; perhaps TRBD1 as D (5 bases). Trimming cost V 3 bases and J 3 bases, with 8 bases left between them. CDR1 and CDR2 (germline): KGHSH, LQKENI. The CDR3 contains 13 residues. CDR3 bases: TGTGCCAGCTCACCCCAGGGCGACTATGGCTACACCTTC. This sequence encodes CASSPQGDYGYTF.

About this clonotype itself: Compared with germline, one end of the junction differs, possibly owing to a read error. V is TRBV7-2 and J is TRBJ2-3; TRBD2 agrees at 9 bases. This CDR3 spans 14 amino acids. CDR1 and CDR2 from the germline V gene are SGHTA and FQGNSA. The CDR3 DNA sequence: TGTGCCAGCAGCCTAGCGGGGAGCACAGATACGCAGTATTTT. This sequence encodes CASSLAGSTDTQYF.

Within the sample, this clonotype is medium-sized (0.01 to 0.1%). The genes are TRBV7-9 and TRBJ1-1; D call uncertain. The length of the CDR3 is 14 residues. Trimming removed 7 bases from V and 1 base from J, with 13 bases in between. The germline V gene encodes CDR1 SEHNR and CDR2 FQNEAQ (reference sequence). The CDR3 DNA is TGTGCCAGCACGGCCTTCAAGAGGAACACTGAAGCTTTCTTT. Encoded protein: CASTAFKRNTEAFF.

This clonotype counts as medium-sized. This rearrangement joins TRBV10-3 to TRBJ1-1; D is uncertain. This CDR3 is built from 14 residues. Looked up from germline, CDR1 is ENHRY and CDR2 is SYGVKD. V was pared by 3 bases and J by 1 base, with 9 bases between. CDR3 sequence reads: CAISDLLGNTEAFF. The DNA for the CDR3 is TGTGCCATCAGTGACCTCTTAGGGAACACTGAAGCTTTCTTT.